A single sample gave rise to the 22 T cell receptor beta chains below, sequenced in a study of a mutant IDH1 vaccine in newly diagnosed glioma. Assay used: immunoSEQ multiplex PCR; TCRdb lists only in-frame clones, some missing. The sample holds about 120,000 clones; 90% are singletons and the top ten take around 0.6%. Time point specified: week 11, during vaccination. What each vaccine dose contained was 300 ug of mutant IDH1 20-mer peptide, accompanied by topical imiquimod. The antigens these receptors bind are not known. Material: PBMCs, obtained from a glioma patient whose treatment included an IDH1 peptide vaccine. These receptors originate from a woman in her forties or fifties with glioma.

The CDR3 nucleotides read TGTGCCAGCAGGACACAGGGGAACACTGAAGCTTTCTTT. Its translation is CASRTQGNTEAFF. This chain joins TRBV6-6 and TRBJ1-1; D may be TRBD1 (6 bases). Per germline, CDR1 MNHNY and CDR2 SVGAGI (reference sequence). Trimming removed 6 bases from V and 1 base from J, with 9 bases in between. CDR3 length equals 13 residues.

The rearrangement joins TRBV11-2 to TRBJ2-7; a possible D gene is TRBD1 (6 bases). This CDR3 region has 15 residues. V was cut by 0 bases and J by 1 base, with 10 bases left in between. Per the germline V gene, CDR1 is SGHAT and CDR2 is FQNNGV. This CDR3 is CASSLDYGQSYEQYF. DNA for the CDR3: TGTGCCAGCAGCTTAGATTACGGACAGTCCTACGAGCAGTACTTC.

This sequence joins TRBV2 and TRBJ2-1; 10 bases fit TRBD2. Germline trimming cut 10 bases from V and 2 bases from J; bases unmatched to any gene: 2. Germline V gives CDR1 SNHLY, CDR2 FYNNEI. CDR3 length equals 13 residues. The CDR3 DNA is TGTGCCACCGGACTAGCGGCCTACAATGAGCAGTTCTTC. It codes for CATGLAAYNEQFF.

CDR3 DNA: TGTGCCAGTAGTATCACGGGATCGGACGAGCAGTACTTC. This gives the protein CASSITGSDEQYF. The V gene is TRBV19, the J gene TRBJ2-7; the D gene is possibly TRBD2 (5 bases). CDR1 LNHDA and CDR2 SQIVND come from the germline V gene (reference sequence). Trimming shortened V by 3 bases and J by 5 bases, and 11 bases separated the two germline ends. This CDR3 contains 13 residues.

This clone was detected once. V is TRBV4-2 and J is TRBJ1-1; unclear D gene. The CDR3 covers 13 residues. CDR1 and CDR2 (germline): LGHNA, YNFKEQ. Trimming left V 1 base short and J 1 base short, with 4 bases between. CDR3 in amino acids: CASSQVENTEAFF. Here the CDR3 DNA reads TGTGCCAGCAGCCAAGTGGAGAACACTGAAGCTTTCTTT.

The chain couples TRBV5-1 to TRBJ2-7; D ambiguous. This CDR3 is 14 amino acids long. The germline V gene has CDR1 SGHRS and CDR2 YFSETQ. Trimming shortened V by 5 bases and J by 0 bases, and 12 bases separated the two germline ends. The DNA for the CDR3 is TGCGCCAGCAGTGTGGACCTTAGCTCCTACGAGCAGTACTTC. It encodes CASSVDLSSYEQYF.

The chain is built from TRBV12-5 and TRBJ2-5; unclear D gene. CDR1 LGHNT and CDR2 FRNRAP come from the germline V gene. Between the trimmed V and J ends, which lost 6 bases and 0 bases, there was a span of 8 bases. The length of the CDR3 is 13 residues. CDR3 sequence (DNA): TGTGCTAGTGGCCCGACAAACCAAGAGACCCAGTACTTC. It yields the protein CASGPTNQETQYF.

The chain employs TRBV5-1 and TRBJ2-5; TRBD2 matches 8 bases. The tail of the sequence fits TRBJ2-7 better, so the J call may be wrong. CDR1 SGHRS and CDR2 YFSETQ come from the germline V gene. This CDR3 contains 15 residues. The DNA for the CDR3 is TGCGCCAGCAGCCCGGACAGCGGGGGAGGCTACGAGCAGTACTTC. This encodes CASSPDSGGGYEQYF.

The chain links TRBV6-1 to TRBJ1-5; the D is unclear. The germline gives CDR1 MNHNS, CDR2 SASEGT. The CDR3 runs to 14 residues. Trimming left V 3 bases short and J 10 bases short, with 16 bases between. The CDR3 region is CASSEASATHPQHF. In DNA form, the CDR3 reads TGTGCCAGCAGTGAGGCGTCAGCAACCCACCCCCAGCATTTT.

Only a few counts were recorded for this clone. The CDR3 region has the DNA TGCGCCAGCAGCTTGGGACAGCAGAGCTCCTACGAGCAGTACTTC. This sequence encodes CASSLGQQSSYEQYF. The V gene is TRBV5-1, the J gene TRBJ2-7; a possible D gene is TRBD1 (5 bases). Germline values: CDR1 SGHRS, CDR2 YFSETQ. V shed 0 bases and J shed 0 bases, with 10 bases lying between them. The CDR3 covers 15 residues.

As for this clone: Other nucleotide sequences in the sample specify the same CDR3. This rearrangement joins TRBV5-1 to TRBJ1-3; D remains unclear. Trimming stripped 0 bases from V and 1 base from J, with 5 bases between. CDR3 length equals 14 residues. Germline loops: CDR1 SGHRS, CDR2 YFSETQ. The CDR3 is CASSLGGSGNTIYF. The DNA for the CDR3 is TGCGCCAGCAGCTTGGGAGGATCTGGAAACACCATATATTTT.

The V and J genes are TRBV21-1 and TRBJ1-2. TRBV21-1 is termed a pseudogene. This CDR3 spans 14 amino acids. CDR3 in amino acids: CASSKAVGDYGYTF. The CDR3 coding sequence is TGTGCCAGCAGCAAGGCAGTGGGGGATTATGGCTACACCTTC.

The V gene is TRBV7-9, the J gene TRBJ1-2, with D hard to call. CDR1 SEHNR and CDR2 FQNEAQ come from the germline V gene (reference sequence). Trimming cost V 5 bases and J 7 bases, with 14 bases left between them. The CDR3 sequence is 13 residues long. Here the CDR3 reads CASSNRQGSGYTF. CDR3 in DNA: TGTGCCAGCAGCAACAGACAAGGTAGTGGCTACACCTTC.

In this sample, this clone turned up a few times. The gene calls are TRBV18 and TRBJ1-4; 10 nucleotides align to TRBD1. CDR1 and CDR2 from the germline V gene are KGHSH and LQKENI. This CDR3 comprises 14 residues. Trimming removed 3 bases from V and 10 bases from J; junction bases left unmatched: 5. CDR3 residues: CASSPDRGVGKLFF. CDR3 DNA sequence: TGTGCCAGCTCACCGGACAGGGGGGTCGGAAAACTGTTTTTT.

Remarks on this clone: One end of the junction is discordant with germline, which a read error may explain. This same CDR3 is encoded by further DNA sequences in the sample. The chain has TRBV5-6 and TRBJ2-5, with D possibly called TRBD1 or TRBD2 (6 bases each). This CDR3 contains 13 residues. Germline V gives CDR1 SGHDT, CDR2 YYEEEE. The CDR3 DNA reads TGTGCCAGCAGCTTGGGAGGTGGGGGCGGCGGGGACTTC. Its translation is CASSLGGGGGGDF.

This clone has a single count. V usage is TRBV27 and J usage is TRBJ2-7; weak D call: TRBD2 (5 bases). The germline V and J ends were trimmed by 10 bases and 1 base, with 17 bases remaining between them. Germline loops: CDR1 MNHEY, CDR2 SMNVEV (reference sequence). This CDR3 contains 14 residues. CDR3 region: CATKRSDRSYEQYF. The CDR3, as DNA: TGTGCCACCAAGCGTAGCGACCGATCCTACGAGCAGTACTTC.

This CDR3 reads CASSRVGEGLAGYEQYF. CDR3 DNA sequence: TGTGCCAGCAGCCGTGTCGGCGAGGGACTAGCGGGATACGAGCAGTACTTC. The rearrangement uses TRBV5-4 and TRBJ2-7; 13 positions match TRBD2. Trimming took 4 bases from V and 4 from J; bases not matched to a gene: 11. CDR1 SGHNT and CDR2 YYREEE come from the germline V gene (reference sequence). The CDR3 has 17 residues.

The CDR3 here is CASSRLGETQYF. The CDR3 bases are TGTGCCAGCAGCCGACTAGGGGAGACCCAGTACTTC. V is TRBV7-3 and J is TRBJ2-5; perhaps TRBD2 as D (6 bases). This CDR3 has 12 amino acids. Germline values: CDR1 SGHTA, CDR2 FQGTGA. V lost 5 bases, J lost 5 bases, and 9 bases lay in between.

The chain has TRBV10-2 and TRBJ2-1, with 7 bases that match TRBD1. With V trimmed by 1 base and J by 6 bases, 6 bases remained unmatched. This CDR3 has 15 residues. CDR1 is WSHSY, CDR2 SAAADI, per germline. The CDR3 sequence: CASSEWTGRPNEQFF. CDR3 bases: TGCGCCAGCAGTGAGTGGACAGGCAGGCCCAATGAGCAGTTCTTC.

The rearrangement links TRBV4-2 to TRBJ2-7, with TRBD2 identical over 8 bases. J gave up 4 bases and V 5 bases, and 13 bases lay outside the gene matches. Germline CDR1 and CDR2: LGHNA and YNFKEQ. The CDR3 sequence is 16 residues long. The CDR3 reads CASSDGTERERYEQYF. The CDR3 nucleotides read TGTGCCAGCAGCGACGGTACAGAGCGGGAGAGGTACGAGCAGTACTTC.

This rearrangement joins TRBV5-4 to TRBJ2-3; D call uncertain. Trimming stripped 4 bases from V and 1 base from J, with 7 bases between. Per the germline V gene, CDR1 is SGHNT and CDR2 is YYREEE (reference sequence). The CDR3 spans 13 residues. In nucleotides, the CDR3 is TGTGCCAGCAGCGTCACGGGCACAGATACGCAGTATTTT. As protein: CASSVTGTDTQYF.

The V gene is TRBV19, the J gene TRBJ2-2; TRBD2 agrees at 9 bases. With 3 bases clipped from V and 3 bases from J, the junction kept 5 bases outside the gene matches. The CDR3 contains 16 residues. Germline V gene data show CDR1 as LNHDA and CDR2 as SQIVND (reference sequence). In DNA form, the CDR3 reads TGTGCCAGTAGTATGGGTAGCGGGAGACACACCGGGGAGCTGTTTTTT. Translating it yields CASSMGSGRHTGELFF.